Listed below are T cell receptor beta chains from one sample, sequenced in a study of blood T cell repertoires in COVID-19. Sequencing was performed with immunoSEQ multiplex PCR; in TCRdb, only in-frame clones are kept and a portion is missing. The table records some 170,000 clones, 70% to 90% of them present only once. Sequenced material: peripheral blood. These receptors originate from a man aged 35 to 55 with acute or convalescent COVID-19. Both conserved end residues are part of each CDR3. D genes are given only for firm matches. Not all rows give a size; the values are once, few, many and, for expanded clones, a class.

TRBV10-3	-	-	TRBJ1-5	CAISAAGGNQPQHF	TGTGCCATCAGTGCCGCGGGGGGGAATCAGCCCCAGCATTTT
TRBV2	-	-	TRBJ2-1	CASTNRGDYNEQFF	TGTGCCAGCACAAATCGCGGGGACTACAATGAGCAGTTCTTC
TRBV9	TRBD2	-	TRBJ2-5	CASSWTSGPQETQYF	TGTGCCAGCAGCTGGACTAGCGGACCCCAAGAGACCCAGTACTTC
TRBV27	TRBD1	-	TRBJ2-7	CASSFATGEQYF	TGTGCCAGCAGTTTTGCGACAGGGGAGCAGTACTTC
TRBV5-1	-	-	TRBJ1-2	CASSLLGDNNYGYTF	TGCGCCAGCAGCTTGTTAGGGGACAATAACTATGGCTACACCTTC
TRBV4-3	-	few	TRBJ1-2	CASSQEDVGRSGYTF	TGCGCCAGCAGCCAAGAAGATGTAGGAAGGAGCGGCTACACCTTC
TRBV7-2	TRBD2	-	TRBJ2-3	CASSLLGGGGLGDTQYF	TGTGCCAGCAGCTTACTGGGCGGGGGGGGCCTAGGAGATACGCAGTATTTT
TRBV27	TRBD1	-	TRBJ2-7	CASSLGQGDYEQYF	TGTGCCAGCAGTTTGGGACAGGGGGACTACGAGCAGTACTTC
TRBV3-1/TRBV3-2	-	-	TRBJ1-1	CASSQGQGVSSTEAFF	TGTGCCAGCAGCCAAGGACAAGGGGTAAGCTCCACTGAAGCTTTCTTT
TRBV20-1	TRBD2	-	TRBJ2-3	CSASGGADTQYF	TGCAGTGCTAGTGGGGGGGCAGATACGCAGTATTTT
TRBV10-3	TRBD2	-	TRBJ2-1	CAISGGGGMNEQFF	TGTGCCATCAGTGGTGGCGGGGGAATGAATGAGCAGTTCTTC
TRBV2	-	-	TRBJ2-1	CASSEGRGGFYNEQFF	TGTGCCAGCAGTGAAGGACGGGGAGGTTTCTACAATGAGCAGTTCTTC
TRBV7-2	-	-	TRBJ1-1	CASSRGGSGTEAFF	TGTGCCAGCAGCCGGGGGGGGAGTGGCACTGAAGCTTTCTTT
TRBV11-2	-	-	TRBJ2-7	CASSLGLNEQYF	TGTGCCAGCAGCTTAGGGCTGAACGAGCAGTACTTC
TRBV18	TRBD2	-	TRBJ2-2	CASSPFSGDAGELFF	TGTGCCAGCTCACCCTTTAGCGGGGACGCCGGGGAGCTGTTTTTT
TRBV7-9	TRBD1	-	TRBJ1-2	CASSPKDRGNNYGYTF	TGTGCCAGCAGCCCTAAGGACAGGGGGAATAACTATGGCTACACCTTC
TRBV7-9	-	-	TRBJ2-2	CASSLTTASRELFF	TGTGCCAGCAGCTTAACCACCGCGAGCAGGGAGCTGTTTTTT
TRBV19	-	-	TRBJ2-3	CASSPGTQTLTDTQYF	TGTGCCAGTTCGCCGGGGACTCAAACCCTCACAGATACGCAGTATTTT
TRBV11-2	-	-	TRBJ2-7	CASSLAGHYEQYF	TGTGCCAGCAGCTTAGCTGGACACTACGAGCAGTACTTC
TRBV4-1	TRBD1	-	TRBJ2-7	CASSQVSRQGIRNEQYF	TGCGCCAGCAGCCAAGTAAGTCGACAGGGCATTAGGAACGAGCAGTACTTC
TRBV19	-	-	TRBJ1-3	CASSAGLEANTIYF	TGTGCCAGTAGTGCGGGGTTGGAGGCAAACACCATATATTTT
TRBV5-6	TRBD2	-	TRBJ2-3	CASSLVAGSTDTQYF	TGTGCCAGCAGCTTGGTAGCGGGGAGCACAGATACGCAGTATTTT
TRBV23-1	-	-	TRBJ1-2	CASSQSMRGCSYGYTF	TGCGCCAGCAGTCAATCAATGCGAGGGTGCAGCTATGGCTACACCTTC
TRBV15	TRBD2	-	TRBJ2-7	CATLAWTSSRTYEQYF	TGTGCCACCCTCGCCTGGACTAGCTCGCGGACCTACGAGCAGTACTTC
TRBV5-1	-	-	TRBJ2-6	CASSLGAAGANVLTF	TGCGCCAGCAGCTTGGGGGCCGCTGGGGCCAACGTCCTGACTTTC
TRBV3-1/TRBV3-2	TRBD1	-	TRBJ2-7	CASSQGDSHLGYEQYF	TGTGCCAGCAGCCAAGGGGACAGTCATCTAGGCTACGAGCAGTACTTC
TRBV6-1	-	once	TRBJ1-6	CASSQAGNSYNSPLHF	TGTGCCAGCAGTCAAGCCGGGAACTCCTATAATTCACCCCTCCACTTT
TRBV11-2	-	-	TRBJ2-7	CASSLTGNFYEQYF	TGTGCCAGCAGCCTGACCGGGAACTTCTACGAGCAGTACTTC
TRBV2	TRBD1	-	TRBJ1-5	CASSVSGGGYQPQHF	TGTGCCAGCAGTGTATCAGGGGGCGGTTATCAGCCCCAGCATTTT
TRBV6-6	TRBD1	-	TRBJ1-1	CASSYESYHGQGVAFF	TGTGCCAGCAGTTACGAGAGTTATCATGGACAGGGAGTAGCTTTCTTT
TRBV28	-	-	TRBJ1-2	CASSLSGPNYGYTF	TGTGCCAGCAGTTTAAGCGGACCTAACTATGGCTACACCTTC
TRBV7-2	TRBD2	-	TRBJ2-3	CASSPSASGGRTDTQYF	TGTGCCAGCAGCCCAAGTGCAAGCGGGGGTCGCACAGATACGCAGTATTTT
TRBV5-5	-	-	TRBJ2-7	CASSLSTGDSYEQYF	TGTGCCAGCAGCTTATCCACAGGAGACTCCTACGAGCAGTACTTC
TRBV6-4	-	once	TRBJ2-2	CASSARTTGELFF	TGTGCCAGCAGTGCCAGGACAACCGGGGAGCTGTTTTTT
TRBV18	-	-	TRBJ1-6	CASSPSRVNSPLHF	TGTGCCAGCTCACCCTCCAGGGTTAATTCACCCCTCCACTTT
TRBV2	-	-	TRBJ2-7	CASITGLGSYEQYF	TGTGCCAGCATAACAGGGCTGGGTTCCTACGAGCAGTACTTC
TRBV11-3	TRBD1	-	TRBJ2-5	CASSSGGWQETQYF	TGTGCCAGCAGCTCAGGGGGTTGGCAAGAGACCCAGTACTTC
TRBV7-2	-	once	TRBJ1-2	CASSPDGSQRGYTF	TGTGCCAGCAGCCCCGATGGGTCCCAGAGGGGCTACACCTTC
TRBV6-5	TRBD2	-	TRBJ2-3	CASNDGRGIDTQYF	TGTGCCAGCAACGACGGGCGGGGGATAGATACGCAGTATTTT
TRBV20-1	TRBD1	-	TRBJ1-1	CSASWDRYTEAFF	TGCAGTGCTAGTTGGGACAGGTACACTGAAGCTTTCTTT
TRBV4-1	-	-	TRBJ1-1	CASSQDFPGMNTEAFF	TGCGCCAGCAGCCAAGACTTCCCAGGAATGAACACTGAAGCTTTCTTT